Given below is one T cell receptor (beta chain) in context. This entry comes from a study of identical twins' blood T cells. Original processing methods: Each library had about 2 to 3.6 million CDR3 reads and about 100,000 to nearly 550,000 clonotypes. Via MiXCR, TCRdb re-called the 5' RACE reads, giving one row per CDR3 protein. V and J calls and clone size were set by TCRdb, not the authors. The sample carries 350,000 to 400,000 distinct CDR3 sequences, under 30% recorded once. V shed 5 bases, J shed 5 bases, and the junction held 3 bases outside the gene matches. Germline CDR1 reads DFQATT; CDR2 reads SNEGSKA (reference sequence). This CDR3 region has 12 residues.

The clonotype originates from a woman aged 18 to 50 in good health. V usage is TRBV20-1 and J usage is TRBJ1-5; TRBD1 aligns across 7 bases. The sample comprised PBMCs. DNA of the CDR3: TGCAGTGCTTATGACAGGGATCAGCCCCAGCATTTT. This sequence encodes CSAYDRDQPQHF.